The 14 T cell receptor beta chains presented below share a single source sample, sequenced in a study of cytomegalovirus exposure and HLA in healthy donors. The PCR was carried out with 60 Vbeta primers and 13 Jbeta primers. Method: immunoSEQ multiplex PCR; TCRdb's copy keeps in-frame clones and lacks some. Among about 130,000 clones, around four fifths were seen once, and the ten largest hold more than 3.5%. The sample consisted of PBMCs. These receptors were obtained from a middle-aged woman in good health and CMV-seropositive.

The V and J genes are TRBV4-2 and TRBJ1-4; 10 positions agree with TRBD1. CDR3 length: 16 amino acids. Germline trimming cut 2 bases from V and 8 bases from J; bases unmatched to any gene: 8. The germline V gene has CDR1 LGHNA and CDR2 YNFKEQ. The CDR3: CASSQTTGTGDEKLFF. The CDR3 DNA follows: TGTGCCAGCAGCCAAACCACCGGGACAGGGGACGAAAAACTGTTTTTT.

The rearrangement uses TRBV5-1 and TRBJ2-5; 9 bases agree with TRBD2. Germline CDR1 reads SGHRS; CDR2 reads YFSETQ. There are 17 residues in the CDR3. V trimming: 0 bases; J trimming: 1 base; junction bases outside the gene matches: 7. The DNA of the CDR3 is TGCGCCAGCAGCTTGGGGGCCCTAGCGGGACTCCAAGAGACCCAGTACTTC. As protein: CASSLGALAGLQETQYF.

The chain uses TRBV7-3 and TRBJ2-7; D possibly corresponds to TRBD1 (5 bases). The V and J ends lost 2 bases and 2 bases respectively, with 10 bases between them. Germline CDR1 reads SGHTA; CDR2 reads FQGTGA. This CDR3 has 14 residues. The CDR3 DNA is TGTGCCAGCAGCTTAGGGGCAGTTCCCTACGAGCAGTACTTC. Translated, it gives CASSLGAVPYEQYF.

The CDR3 loop reads CASSIRQGGEKLFF. The CDR3 nucleotides read TGTGCCAGTAGTATCAGGCAGGGGGGAGAAAAACTGTTTTTT. The genes are TRBV19 and TRBJ1-4; 7 nucleotides line up with TRBD1. Germline V lookup: CDR1 LNHDA, CDR2 SQIVND (reference sequence). CDR3 size: 14 residues. V shed 3 bases, J shed 8 bases, and the junction held 6 bases outside the gene matches.

The table lists this clone with a few counts. The chain is built from TRBV30 and TRBJ1-1; D not certain. The V gene lost 0 bases and the J gene lost 1 base, with 3 bases spanning the gap. CDR3 length equals 12 residues. Looked up from germline, CDR1 is GTSNPN and CDR2 is SVGIG (reference sequence). The CDR3 is CAWSVGNTEAFF. The CDR3, as DNA: TGTGCCTGGAGTGTCGGGAACACTGAAGCTTTCTTT.

The genes are TRBV4-1 and TRBJ2-7, with D possibly matching TRBD2 (5 bases). V lost 3 bases, J lost 0 bases, and 15 bases lay in between. The length of the CDR3 is 16 residues. CDR1 is MGHRA, CDR2 YSYEKL, per germline. CDR3 region: CASSHAGGLSSYEQYF. In DNA, the CDR3 is TGCGCCAGCAGCCACGCTGGAGGATTGAGCTCCTACGAGCAGTACTTC.

This chain connects TRBV27 to TRBJ2-5; 7 positions match TRBD1. The J call is in doubt because the DNA end fits TRBJ2-7 better. This CDR3 is 14 amino acids long. CDR1 and CDR2 (germline): MNHEY, SMNVEV (reference sequence). The CDR3 region has the DNA TGTGCCAGCAGTCCACAGACAGGGCCCTACGAGCAGTACTTC. This encodes CASSPQTGPYEQYF.

This sequence joins TRBV5-1 and TRBJ1-1; D is undetermined. Per germline, CDR1 SGHRS and CDR2 YFSETQ. The V gene lost 3 bases and the J gene lost 0 bases, with 15 bases spanning the gap. The CDR3 contains 16 residues. The CDR3 bases are TGCGCCAGCAGCTCCGCACCGGGAGGCATGAACACTGAAGCTTTCTTT. As protein: CASSSAPGGMNTEAFF.

The J gene is TRBJ1-1, the V gene TRBV6-4; 8 bases align to TRBD1. This CDR3 spans 14 amino acids. Trimming removed 3 bases from V and 6 bases from J; junction bases left unmatched: 6. In germline, CDR1 is MRHNA, CDR2 SNTAGT. The CDR3 loop reads CASSDGTGGAEAFF. For the CDR3, the DNA is TGTGCCAGCAGTGATGGGACAGGCGGGGCTGAAGCTTTCTTT.

The V call is TRBV27, the J call TRBJ2-5; tentative D call: TRBD1 (5 bases). V was trimmed by 4 bases and J by 5 bases, leaving 14 bases between them. The CDR3 has 14 amino acids. The germline V gene encodes CDR1 MNHEY and CDR2 SMNVEV (reference sequence). This CDR3 reads CASSSTASGETQYF. In DNA form, the CDR3 reads TGTGCCAGCAGTTCGACAGCTTCCGGGGAGACCCAGTACTTC.

The V call is TRBV28, the J call TRBJ1-4, with 10 bases aligning to TRBD1. Trimming cost V 6 bases and J 14 bases; bases outside gene matches: 6. Germline V gene data show CDR1 as MDHEN and CDR2 as SYDVKM. The CDR3 length is 12 residues. CDR3: CASRAPGQGLFF. The CDR3 DNA sequence: TGTGCCAGCAGGGCACCGGGACAGGGGCTGTTTTTT. Full variable domain (missing parts from reference TRBV28 and TRBJ1-4): DVKVTQSSRYLVKRTGEKVFLECVQDMDHENMFWYRQDPGLGLRLIYFSYDVKMKEKGDIPEGYSVSREKKERFSLILESASTNQTSMYLCASRAPGQGLFFGSGTQLSVL.

The V gene is TRBV9, the J gene TRBJ2-3; a possible D gene is TRBD2 (6 bases). Deletions cut 3 bases from V and 2 bases from J, with 16 bases between. Germline lookup yields CDR1 SGDLS and CDR2 YYNGEE. This CDR3 spans 16 amino acids. The CDR3 DNA reads as TGTGCCAGCAGCGCGGAGGGCCTTGTTTACACAGATACGCAGTATTTT. Amino acid sequence: CASSAEGLVYTDTQYF.

This clone is a singleton in its sample. The V and J genes are TRBV19 and TRBJ1-3, with D hard to call. The CDR3 has 14 amino acids. CDR1 is LNHDA, CDR2 SQIVND, per germline (reference sequence). V was clipped by 3 bases and J by 2 bases, with 8 bases between them. The CDR3 protein is CASSIQFPGNTIYF. For the CDR3, the DNA is TGTGCCAGTAGTATCCAGTTTCCTGGAAACACCATATATTTT. The full variable domain, its missing parts supplied by reference TRBV19 and TRBJ1-3, is DGGITQSPKYLFRKEGQNVTLSCEQNLNHDAMYWYRQDPGQGLRLIYYSQIVNDFQKGDIAEGYSVSREKKESFPLTVTSAQKNPTAFYLCASSIQFPGNTIYFGEGSWLTVV.

This chain uses TRBV11-2 with TRBJ2-1, with D tentatively TRBD2 (6 bases). CDR1 and CDR2 from the germline V gene are SGHAT and FQNNGV. CDR3 length: 14 residues. V lost 1 base, J lost 10 bases, and 14 bases lay in between. In nucleotides, the CDR3 is TGTGCCAGCAGCTTAGCGGGAGTTATTAGGGAGCAGTTCTTC. It translates to CASSLAGVIREQFF.